One sample yielded the 19 T cell receptor beta chains listed below, sequenced in a study of blood T cell repertoires in COVID-19. This table comes from immunoSEQ multiplex PCR, and its TCRdb copy is limited to in-frame clones, with some not included. The profile shows a few hundred thousand clones, around 88% of them singletons. The sequenced sample was peripheral blood. Every receptor here comes from a man younger than 40 with acute or convalescent COVID-19.

The V gene is TRBV2, the J gene TRBJ2-1, with 8 bases identical to TRBD2. The germline CDR1 and CDR2 sequences are SNHLY and FYNNEI. V trimming: 1 base; J trimming: 8 bases; junction bases outside the gene matches: 4. The CDR3 is made up of 14 amino acids. Here the CDR3 reads CASSEGGGRYEQFF. CDR3 DNA: TGTGCCAGCAGTGAAGGCGGGGGGAGATATGAGCAGTTCTTC. The variable domain in full, completed from reference TRBV2 and TRBJ2-1, reads EPEVTQTPSHQVTQMGQEVILRCVPISNHLYFYWYRQILGQKVEFLVSFYNNEISEKSEIFDDQFSVERPDGSNFTLKIRSTKLEDSAMYFCASSEGGGRYEQFFGPGTRLTVL.

This chain connects TRBV5-5 to TRBJ2-7, with TRBD2 as a possible D gene (5 bases). Germline CDR1 SGHKS, CDR2 YYEKEE (reference sequence). Trimming took off 4 bases at V and 2 bases at J, with 13 bases between the two ends. This CDR3 has 14 residues. This chain's CDR3 is CASSTGPEAYEQYF. CDR3 nucleotide sequence: TGTGCCAGCAGCACCGGACCGGAGGCCTACGAGCAGTACTTC.

The rearrangement links TRBV7-6 to TRBJ2-7, with 15 bases fitting TRBD2. Germline CDR1 SGHVS, CDR2 FNYEAQ. This CDR3 is 16 amino acids long. The V and J ends lost 5 bases and 1 base, in that order; junction bases with no gene match: 3. The CDR3 DNA reads TGTGCCAGCAGCCTCGGGACTAGCGGGGGGTCCTACGAGCAGTACTTC. Translating gives CASSLGTSGGSYEQYF.

The rearrangement joins TRBV5-1 to TRBJ1-1; the D is unclear. The CDR3 totals 13 residues. V was clipped by 4 bases and J by 1 base, with 8 bases between them. Germline assignment: CDR1 SGHRS and CDR2 YFSETQ. CDR3 bases: TGCGCCAGCAGCGTACAGACGAACACTGAAGCTTTCTTT. Translation gives CASSVQTNTEAFF.

The chain couples TRBV7-3 to TRBJ2-3, with 13 positions matching TRBD2. This CDR3 spans 17 amino acids. V lost 3 bases, J lost 0 bases, and 3 bases stayed unmatched. The germline CDR1 and CDR2 sequences are SGHTA and FQGTGA. DNA for the CDR3: TGTGCCAGCAGCTTGGGACTAGCGGGAACGAGCACAGATACGCAGTATTTT. Translation gives CASSLGLAGTSTDTQYF.

This clone appeared a single time. This chain connects TRBV5-4 to TRBJ1-6; possibly TRBD1 for D (5 bases). Germline V gives CDR1 SGHNT, CDR2 YYREEE (reference sequence). Trimming cost V 0 bases and J 9 bases, with 16 bases left between them. The CDR3 runs 16 residues. The CDR3: CASSLGWGVFSSPLHF. The CDR3 DNA is TGTGCCAGCAGCTTGGGTTGGGGGGTTTTTTCTTCACCCCTCCACTTT.

This chain connects TRBV30 to TRBJ1-2; TRBD1 might be the D (5 bases). Germline V gene data show CDR1 as GTSNPN and CDR2 as SVGIG (reference sequence). This CDR3 region has 11 residues. Trimming took off 3 bases at V and 13 bases at J, with 15 bases between the two ends. The CDR3 protein is CAWRKQVLGTF. The CDR3 DNA reads TGTGCCTGGAGGAAACAGGTCTTAGGCACCTTC.

The chain joins TRBV4-1 to TRBJ2-7, with 7 nucleotides matching TRBD2. V was pared by 3 bases and J by 4 bases, with 9 bases of the junction left unmatched. The V gene's germline CDR1 is MGHRA and CDR2 YSYEKL. This CDR3 spans 15 amino acids. The CDR3 region is CASSQHPGLPYEQYF. The CDR3 DNA reads as TGCGCCAGCAGCCAGCACCCGGGACTACCTTACGAGCAGTACTTC.

The chain recombines TRBV19 with TRBJ2-7; 7 bases match TRBD2. The CDR3 is made up of 13 amino acids. V shed 6 bases, J shed 3 bases, and the junction held 5 bases outside the gene matches. Germline V gives CDR1 LNHDA, CDR2 SQIVND (reference sequence). In nucleotides, the CDR3 is TGTGCCAGTAGGGGACTATCCTTCTACGAGCAGTACTTC. Its protein is CASRGLSFYEQYF.

J is TRBJ1-5 and V is TRBV4-1; D possibly corresponds to TRBD1 (6 bases). CDR3 length: 17 amino acids. With 3 bases removed from V and 3 bases from J, the gap between germline ends came to 18 bases. Germline-derived CDR1 and CDR2 are MGHRA and YSYEKL. CDR3 sequence reads: CASSHFGGQGTNQPQHF. The CDR3 DNA sequence: TGCGCCAGCAGCCATTTCGGGGGGCAGGGAACCAATCAGCCCCAGCATTTT.

This sequence joins TRBV5-6 and TRBJ2-1; 13 bases are a match to TRBD2. Losses at the gene ends were 2 bases for V and 0 bases for J; bases not matched to a gene: 8. The CDR3 length is 19 residues. Per the germline V gene, CDR1 is SGHDT and CDR2 is YYEEEE. The DNA for the CDR3 is TGTGCCAGCAGCTTTCGGACTAGCGGGAGTAGCCGCTCCTACAATGAGCAGTTCTTC. It encodes CASSFRTSGSSRSYNEQFF. The entire variable domain, with the rest obtained from reference TRBV5-6 and TRBJ2-1, is as follows: DAGVTQSPTHLIKTRGQQVTLRCSPKSGHDTVSWYQQALGQGPQFIFQYYEEEERQRGNFPDRFSGHQFPNYSSELNVNALLLGDSALYLCASSFRTSGSSRSYNEQFFGPGTRLTVL.

The table lists this clone with many counts. The chain couples TRBV19 to TRBJ2-1; TRBD2 is a possible D gene (5 bases). This CDR3 contains 16 residues. Trimming pared 5 bases from V and 6 bases from J, leaving 20 bases between. Germline-derived CDR1 and CDR2 are LNHDA and SQIVND (reference sequence). DNA of the CDR3: TGTGCCAGTAGTTCGCCGGGATCTCAAACGTTCAATGAGCAGTTCTTC. Its translation: CASSSPGSQTFNEQFF.

This sequence joins TRBV6-5 and TRBJ1-4; D is perhaps TRBD1 (5 bases). This CDR3 is 14 amino acids long. The germline V and J ends were trimmed by 5 bases and 3 bases, with 10 bases remaining between them. In germline, CDR1 is MNHEY, CDR2 SVGAGI. Here the CDR3 DNA reads TGTGCCAGCAGTACAGGTAGACCTAATGAAAAACTGTTTTTT. It specifies CASSTGRPNEKLFF.

Of note for this clone: Additional DNA sequences in this sample encode the identical CDR3. The chain couples TRBV18 to TRBJ2-7, with no clear D. This CDR3 spans 12 amino acids. Germline values: CDR1 KGHSH, CDR2 LQKENI. V lost 2 bases to trimming and J lost 1 base, with 3 bases between them. CDR3 loop: CASSPSSYEQYF. Here the CDR3 DNA reads TGTGCCAGCTCACCATCATCCTACGAGCAGTACTTC.

Comments on this clone: The junction shows a germline mismatch at one end, possibly a read error. This chain links TRBV30 with TRBJ1-2; D may be TRBD1 (6 bases). The germline CDR1 and CDR2 sequences are GTSNPN and SVGIG (reference sequence). This CDR3 comprises 12 residues. The CDR3 loop reads CAWNIVDRLNSF. The CDR3 DNA reads as TGTGCCTGGAACATAGTCGACAGGCTAAACTCCTTC.

This chain uses TRBV19 with TRBJ2-3, with D possibly being TRBD1 (5 bases). CDR3 size: 13 residues. Germline-derived CDR1 and CDR2 are LNHDA and SQIVND (reference sequence). V shed 4 bases and J shed 6 bases, with 11 bases lying between them. The CDR3, as DNA: TGTGCCAGTAGTACGCAGGGCGAGGATACGCAGTATTTT. It is translated as CASSTQGEDTQYF.

This rearrangement joins TRBV5-1 to TRBJ2-1; 9 bases are shared with TRBD2. The junction had 10 bases not matched to a gene; V was cut back by 3 bases and J by 3 bases. The CDR3 is made up of 17 amino acids. Germline assignment: CDR1 SGHRS and CDR2 YFSETQ. The CDR3 sequence: CASSWGSGSMSYNEQFF. The CDR3 DNA follows: TGCGCCAGCAGCTGGGGTAGCGGGAGTATGAGCTACAATGAGCAGTTCTTC.

The chain uses TRBV4-2 and TRBJ2-1; TRBD2 is a possible D gene (6 bases). Trimming removed 1 base from V and 1 base from J, with 11 bases in between. This CDR3 spans 16 amino acids. Looked up from germline, CDR1 is LGHNA and CDR2 is YNFKEQ. CDR3 sequence reads: CASSQVRAGSYNEQFF. DNA of the CDR3: TGTGCCAGCAGCCAAGTTCGGGCGGGATCCTACAATGAGCAGTTCTTC.

The chain carries TRBV28 and TRBJ1-2; D perhaps matches TRBD1 (6 bases). CDR3 length: 14 amino acids. Germline loops: CDR1 MDHEN, CDR2 SYDVKM. Trimming pared 8 bases from V and 7 bases from J, leaving 20 bases between. DNA for the CDR3: TGTGCCAGCCGCTATGGGGCGGGCAGGGGTGGCTACACCTTC. Its protein product is CASRYGAGRGGYTF.